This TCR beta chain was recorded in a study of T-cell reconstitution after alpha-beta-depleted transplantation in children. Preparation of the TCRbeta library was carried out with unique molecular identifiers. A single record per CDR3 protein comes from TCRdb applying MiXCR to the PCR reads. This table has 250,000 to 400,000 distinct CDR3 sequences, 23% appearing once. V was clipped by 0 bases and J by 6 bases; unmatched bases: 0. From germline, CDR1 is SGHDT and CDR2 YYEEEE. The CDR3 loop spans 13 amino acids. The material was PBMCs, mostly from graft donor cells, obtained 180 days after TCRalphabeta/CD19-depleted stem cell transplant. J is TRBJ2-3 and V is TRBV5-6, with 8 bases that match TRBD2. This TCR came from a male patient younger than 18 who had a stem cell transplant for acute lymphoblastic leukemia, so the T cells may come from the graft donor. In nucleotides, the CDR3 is TGTGCCAGCAGCTTGGCGGGGGGGGATACGCAGTATTTT. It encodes CASSLAGGDTQYF.